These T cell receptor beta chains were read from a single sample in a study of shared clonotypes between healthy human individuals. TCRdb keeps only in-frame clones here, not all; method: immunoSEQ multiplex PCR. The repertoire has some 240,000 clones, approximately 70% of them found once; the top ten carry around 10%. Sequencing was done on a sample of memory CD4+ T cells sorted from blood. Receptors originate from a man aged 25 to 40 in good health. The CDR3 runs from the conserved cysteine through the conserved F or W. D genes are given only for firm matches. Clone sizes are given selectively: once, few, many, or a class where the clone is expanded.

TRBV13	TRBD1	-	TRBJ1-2	CASSFGQDPYGYTF	TGTGCCAGCAGCTTCGGACAGGACCCCTATGGCTACACCTTC
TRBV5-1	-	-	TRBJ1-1	CASSQGLMNTEAFF	TGCGCCAGCAGCCAGGGACTTATGAACACTGAAGCTTTCTTT
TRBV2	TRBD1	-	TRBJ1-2	CASSVRGYGYTF	TGTGCCAGCAGTGTCAGGGGGTATGGCTACACCTTC
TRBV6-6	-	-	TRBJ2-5	CASSPGGETQYF	TGTGCCAGCAGCCCTGGGGGCGAGACCCAGTACTTC
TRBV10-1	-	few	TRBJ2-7	CASSRDTVPYEQYF	TGCGCCAGCAGCCGGGACACAGTGCCCTACGAGCAGTACTTC
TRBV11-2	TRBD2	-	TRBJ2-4	CASSTLAGGQGKNIQYF	TGTGCCAGCAGTACCCTAGCGGGAGGGCAGGGCAAAAACATTCAGTACTTC
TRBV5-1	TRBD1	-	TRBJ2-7	CASSLATGTGTIYEQYF	TGCGCCAGCAGCTTGGCCACCGGGACAGGGACTATCTACGAGCAGTACTTC
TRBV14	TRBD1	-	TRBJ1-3	CASSQRTGAGNTIYF	TGTGCCAGCAGCCAAAGGACAGGGGCTGGAAACACCATATATTTT
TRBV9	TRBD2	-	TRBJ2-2	CASSVEAGGEELFF	TGTGCCAGCAGCGTAGAAGCGGGAGGGGAGGAGCTGTTTTTT
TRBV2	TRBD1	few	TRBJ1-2	CASTTGSGYTF	TGTGCCAGCACGACAGGGAGCGGCTACACCTTC
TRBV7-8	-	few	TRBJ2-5	CASSQPGDGGETQYF	TGTGCCAGCAGCCAGCCGGGAGATGGGGGGGAGACCCAGTACTTC
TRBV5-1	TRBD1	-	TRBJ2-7	CASSPDRVPFEQYF	TGCGCCAGCAGCCCCGACAGGGTGCCCTTTGAGCAGTACTTC
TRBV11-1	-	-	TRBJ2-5	CASSLSDRQETQYF	TGTGCCAGCAGCTTATCTGACAGACAAGAGACCCAGTACTTC
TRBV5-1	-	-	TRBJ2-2	CASSLKQATTGELFF	TGCGCCAGCAGCTTGAAGCAGGCCACCACCGGGGAGCTGTTTTTT
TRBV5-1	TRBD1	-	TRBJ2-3	CASSTQGADTQYF	TGCGCCAGCTCCACTCAGGGGGCAGATACGCAGTATTTT
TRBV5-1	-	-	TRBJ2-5	CASSVALAQETQYF	TGCGCCAGCAGCGTAGCCCTAGCGCAGGAGACCCAGTACTTC
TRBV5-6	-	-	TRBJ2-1	CASSRVPFSHLNYNEQFF	TGTGCCAGCAGCCGGGTCCCCTTCTCCCACCTTAACTACAATGAGCAGTTCTTC
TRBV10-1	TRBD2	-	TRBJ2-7	CASSDRTSERGQYF	TGCGCCAGCAGCGATAGGACTAGCGAGCGGGGGCAGTACTTC
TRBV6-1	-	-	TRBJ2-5	CASSVRGETQYF	TGTGCCAGCAGTGTTCGGGGCGAGACCCAGTACTTC
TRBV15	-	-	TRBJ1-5	CATSRDVGSNQPQHF	TGTGCCACCAGCAGAGATGTGGGGAGTAATCAGCCCCAGCATTTT
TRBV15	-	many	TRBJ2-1	CATSRGLTEANEQFF	TGTGCCACCAGCAGAGGGTTGACAGAGGCCAATGAGCAGTTCTTC
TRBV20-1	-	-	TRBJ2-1	CSASDHEQFF	TGCAGTGCTAGTGACCATGAGCAGTTCTTC
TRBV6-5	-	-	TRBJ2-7	CASSYSTIYEQYF	TGTGCCAGCAGTTACTCGACCATCTACGAGCAGTACTTC
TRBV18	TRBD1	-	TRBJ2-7	CASSPWTGNPLGYEQYF	TGTGCCAGCTCACCATGGACAGGGAACCCCCTAGGGTACGAGCAGTACTTC
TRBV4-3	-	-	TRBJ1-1	CASSPRAHLNTEAFF	TGCGCCAGCAGCCCTCGTGCGCATTTGAACACTGAAGCTTTCTTT
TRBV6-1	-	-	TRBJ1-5	CASSEGRGGQPQHF	TGTGCCAGCAGTGAGGGGAGGGGTGGGCAGCCCCAGCATTTT
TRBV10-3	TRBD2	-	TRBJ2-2	CAISERGSPTGELFF	TGTGCCATCAGTGAGCGCGGGAGCCCCACCGGGGAGCTGTTTTTT
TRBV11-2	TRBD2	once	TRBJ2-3	CASSLVGRGTDTQYF	TGTGCCAGCAGCTTAGTAGGGAGGGGCACAGATACGCAGTATTTT
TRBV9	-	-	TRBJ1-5	CASSVFADNQPQHF	TGTGCCAGCAGCGTATTCGCAGACAATCAGCCCCAGCATTTT
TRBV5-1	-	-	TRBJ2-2	CASREGAVGELFF	TGCGCCAGCAGGGAGGGAGCCGTCGGGGAGCTGTTTTTT
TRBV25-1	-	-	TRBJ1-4	CASSELGATNEKLFF	TGTGCCAGCAGTGAATTGGGAGCAACTAATGAAAAACTGTTTTTT
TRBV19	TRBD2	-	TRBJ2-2	CASSIFTSGRGGELFF	TGTGCCAGTAGTATTTTCACTAGCGGGAGAGGCGGGGAGCTGTTTTTT
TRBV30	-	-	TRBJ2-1	CACRRRAGHEQFF	TGTGCCTGCAGGCGAAGGGCGGGACATGAGCAGTTCTTC
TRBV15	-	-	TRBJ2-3	CATSSTDYHTDTQYF	TGTGCCACCAGCTCGACCGACTACCACACAGATACGCAGTATTTT
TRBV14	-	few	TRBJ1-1	CASSQFRGAEAFF	TGTGCCAGCAGCCAGTTCCGGGGGGCTGAAGCTTTCTTT
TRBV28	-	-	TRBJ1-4	CASSFGRGGNEKLFF	TGTGCCAGCAGTTTTGGTCGGGGGGGTAATGAAAAACTGTTTTTT
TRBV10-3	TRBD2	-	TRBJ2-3	CAISESPGGRDTQYF	TGTGCCATCAGTGAAAGTCCGGGAGGGCGAGATACGCAGTATTTT
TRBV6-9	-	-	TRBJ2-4	CASSYSYAIDLAKNIQYF	TGTGCCAGCAGTTATTCTTACGCGATAGATCTAGCCAAAAACATTCAGTACTTC
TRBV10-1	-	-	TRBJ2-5	CASGSGEKETQYF	TGCGCCAGCGGTTCAGGGGAGAAAGAGACCCAGTACTTC
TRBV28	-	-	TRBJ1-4	CASSFQGSSNEKLFF	TGTGCCAGCAGTTTTCAGGGTTCAAGTAATGAAAAACTGTTTTTT
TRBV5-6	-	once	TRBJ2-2	CASSFFQGGAGELFF	TGTGCCAGCAGCTTTTTTCAGGGAGGCGCCGGGGAGCTGTTTTTT